A single T cell receptor (beta chain) is shown here with its context. The target of this receptor is not known. The sample holds no much larger clone one base away, and base qualities are not on file. The sample is drawn from a study of blood T cell repertoires in COVID-19 (dated by TCRdb to the early 2020s). General notes on the study: Samples covering the acute and convalescent phases of COVID-19 were provided by collaborators in the United States, Italy and Spain. The material from the prospective study consisted of cDNA or gDNA derived from T cells, B-cell-depleted T cells, or PBMCs. The repertoires were released in a freely available public database intended as a resource for research on the immune response to SARS-CoV-2. The samples were drawn from the first 160 participants of the ongoing ImmuneRACE study and from some 1,300 subjects provided by 6 global collaborators. Subjects who had been exposed to COVID-19, were actively infected with it, or had recovered from it provided the deeply sampled blood TCRbeta repertoires that made up the dataset. Nearly every sample came with metadata listing a de-identified subject ID, COVID-19 status, age in years and sex. Where available, HLA class I and class II types were taken from metadata supplied by the sample provider and were not determined by assay-based typing.

The research as a whole found: Clinical and demographic metadata were provided uncurated, with the amount varying by source and participant.

TCRbeta CDR3 regions were amplified from genomic DNA using the immunoSEQ Assay, a bias-controlled multiplex PCR. Per the source publication's procedure: The number of nucleated cells in each sample was estimated from the amplification of reference gene primers within the assay. To quantify the absolute abundance of each unique TCRbeta CDR3 rearrangement, sequence reads were collapsed and filtered. For each sample, productive Simpson clonality was calculated as the square root of Simpson's diversity index across productive rearrangements. TCRdb carries this immuneACCESS record with in-frame sequences only. Its versions omit some clonotypes, under half of them owing to an unresolved V gene in the studies checked, with the rest unexplained. V and J calls and clone size come straight from that table; D and trimming were deduced from the DNA. Recorded for this sample are around 190,000 clones; 88% of them occurred a single time. The leading ten clones occupy around 1.5% of the sample.

Whole blood was collected in K2EDTA tubes by collaborating institutions according to the institutions' own protocols. Collaborator samples were shipped for TCRbeta analysis as frozen whole blood, isolated PBMCs, or DNA extracted from either sample type. This sequence originates from a man younger than 35 with active or convalescent COVID-19. The source material was peripheral blood.

Here the CDR3 is given as CASSLGSAGEQYF. The DNA is TGTGCCAGCAGCTTGGGGAGCGCCGGCGAGCAGTACTTC. Recombination linked TRBV5-5 to TRBJ2-7, with the D gene uncertain. Trimming costs V 0 bases and J 6 bases, and their ends lie 10 bases apart. There are 13 amino acids in the CDR3, from cysteine to phenylalanine inclusive. Only the CDR3 region is kept as DNA, spanning 39 bases read in frame from base 1. According to the germline V gene (reference sequence), CDR1 reads SGHKS and CDR2 reads YYEKEE.